The subject of this entry is one TCR beta chain. Its target is unknown. Described treatment: approximately 10-day PBMC culture with coronavirus spike peptide pools or control peptides (ViraFEST assay). The Oncomine TCR Beta short-read assay sequenced DNA from cultured CD4+ T cells. TCRdb reanalysed the PCR reads using MiXCR and keeps one entry per CDR3 protein. Of 10,000 to 15,000 distinct CDR3 sequences in the sample, 76% were seen once. CDR3 length: 17 residues. Trimming removed 1 base at V and 0 bases at J, with 13 bases between. The data stem from a study of vaccination and CD4 T cells after COVID-19. Study background: Four females and six males made up the convalescents, with two Hispanic.

Findings and limits, study-wide: It was observed that, in convalescent patients, a median around 87% of reactive clones arose only post-vaccination.

Sequencing used CD4+ T cells from blood, cultured in vitro. The V call is TRBV12-3 or TRBV12-4, the J call TRBJ1-5; D remains unclear. The source of this sequence is a human donor who had recovered from COVID-19. DNA for the CDR3: TGTGCCAGCAGTTTAGGTCGATTACTGGATAGCAATCAGCCCCAGCATTTT. Translated, it gives CASSLGRLLDSNQPQHF.